These 10 T cell receptor beta chains share one sample of origin, sequenced in a study of shared clonotypes between healthy human individuals. Sequencing was performed with immunoSEQ multiplex PCR; in TCRdb, only in-frame clones are kept and a portion is missing. The table has around 2.1 million clones, about 92% seen once. Naive CD8 cells lacked CD45RO, underwent positive selection for CCR7 and left out terminally differentiated effector memory CD45RA+ cells. Sequencing input: naive CD8+ T cells from PBMCs. These receptors originate from a man between 18 and 35 years old in good health. Some clones in this sample may be carry-over from other donors' samples.

The rearrangement links TRBV7-2 to TRBJ1-4; perhaps TRBD1 as D (6 bases). Trimming cost V 4 bases and J 5 bases, with 17 bases left between them. Germline CDR1 SGHTA, CDR2 FQGNSA. CDR3 length equals 16 residues. CDR3 sequence: CASSSSTGFLNEKLFF. The DNA of the CDR3 is TGTGCCAGCAGCTCGTCGACAGGATTCCTCAATGAAAAACTGTTTTTT.

The chain joins TRBV28 to TRBJ1-2; TRBD1 matches at 9 bases. The CDR3 is 15 amino acids. Germline V gene sequence: CDR1 MDHEN, CDR2 SYDVKM. With 4 bases clipped from V and 3 bases from J, the junction kept 6 bases outside the gene matches. The CDR3 is CASSSPTGGYYGYTF. Here the CDR3 DNA reads TGTGCCAGCAGTTCCCCTACAGGGGGCTACTATGGCTACACCTTC.

This chain connects TRBV7-6 to TRBJ2-5; D could derive from TRBD1 or TRBD2 (5 bases each). This CDR3 is built from 13 residues. Per the germline V gene, CDR1 is SGHVS and CDR2 is FNYEAQ. The V end was cut by 9 bases, the J end by 2 bases, with 13 bases between. CDR3 in DNA: TGTGCCAGTGGGACGGGCCGGCAAGAGACCCAGTACTTC. This codes for CASGTGRQETQYF. The full variable domain, with the rest looked up from reference TRBV7-6 and TRBJ2-5, is GAGVSQSPRYKVTKRGQDVALRCDPISGHVSLYWYRQALGQGPEFLTYFNYEAQQDKSGLPNDRFSAERPEGSISTLTIQRTEQRDSAMYRCASGTGRQETQYFGPGTRLLVL.

The V and J genes are TRBV6-1 and TRBJ2-4; D is unclear. Trimming took off 6 bases at V and 0 bases at J, with 12 bases between the two ends. Germline lookup yields CDR1 MNHNS and CDR2 SASEGT. The CDR3 length is 15 residues. Here the CDR3 reads CASRSQSLAKNIQYF. The DNA for the CDR3 is TGTGCCAGCAGGTCCCAGAGTCTAGCCAAAAACATTCAGTACTTC.

The gene calls are TRBV28 and TRBJ1-1, with 7 bases fitting TRBD1. This CDR3 has 15 amino acids. Trimming took 0 bases from V and 1 from J; bases not matched to a gene: 2. Germline-derived CDR1 and CDR2 are MDHEN and SYDVKM. CDR3 bases: TGTGCCAGCAGTTTATGGGCAGGGGGGAACACTGAAGCTTTCTTT. Translated: CASSLWAGGNTEAFF.

In DNA, the CDR3 is TGTGCCTGGAGCGTGGTAGACGGTAGCTACGAGCAGTACTTC. It codes for CAWSVVDGSYEQYF. V is TRBV30 and J is TRBJ2-7; D is unclear. CDR1 is GTSNPN and CDR2 is SVGIG in the germline V gene (reference sequence). Trimming left V 3 bases short and J 3 bases short, with 15 bases between. The CDR3 sequence is 14 residues long.

The V call is TRBV19, the J call TRBJ2-7, with a weak D call TRBD1 (7 bases). The length of the CDR3 is 14 residues. Germline lookup yields CDR1 LNHDA and CDR2 SQIVND (reference sequence). Between the trimmed V and J ends, which lost 5 bases and 3 bases, there was a span of 14 bases. In DNA, the CDR3 is TGTGCCAGTAGTGGCGGGACAGTGGGCTACGAGCAGTACTTC. This sequence encodes CASSGGTVGYEQYF.

This clone was picked up a small number of times. The V gene is TRBV29-1, the J gene TRBJ1-1, with 8 bases matching TRBD1. J gave up 6 bases and V 4 bases, and 1 base lay outside the gene matches. CDR3 length equals 11 residues. Germline CDR1 and CDR2: SQVTM and ANQGSEA. The CDR3 DNA reads as TGCAGCGTTGCGACAGGGGCTGAAGCTTTCTTT. Protein sequence: CSVATGAEAFF.

Turning to this clone: A much larger clone differs from this one at a single base, so this may be a read error. J is TRBJ1-1 and V is TRBV11-2; no definite D call. Germline CDR1 and CDR2: SGHAT and FQNNGV. The CDR3 is made up of 12 amino acids. V lost 2 bases to trimming and J lost 6 bases, with 7 bases between them. The CDR3 sequence is CASSLWGAEAFF. The CDR3 coding sequence is TGTGCCAGCAGCTTATGGGGAGCTGAAGCTTTCTTT.

The chain has TRBV7-3 and TRBJ2-2, with 7 bases matching TRBD1. Germline values: CDR1 SGHTA, CDR2 FQGTGA. The CDR3 consists of 17 residues. The V gene end was trimmed by 0 bases and the J gene end by 3 bases; junction bases not matched to a gene: 7. The CDR3 sequence: CASSLTRQGGDTGELFF. In DNA, the CDR3 is TGTGCCAGCAGCTTAACGAGACAGGGTGGCGACACCGGGGAGCTGTTTTTT.